The 18 T cell receptor beta chains listed next were all sequenced from one sample in a study of blood T cell repertoires in COVID-19. Using immunoSEQ multiplex PCR, the repertoire was profiled, and TCRdb retains in-frame clones only, with some absent. The sample records about 120,000 clones, more than 60% being singletons. The sequencing sample was made of peripheral blood. The receptors originated from a man between 65 and 85 years old with acute or convalescent COVID-19.

This clone was seen once. The CDR3 sequence is CAWRGPGQETQYF. CDR3 nucleotides: TGTGCCTGGAGGGGCCCAGGGCAAGAGACCCAGTACTTC. The chain has TRBV30 and TRBJ2-5; D possibly corresponds to TRBD1 (5 bases). The V end was cut by 3 bases, the J end by 2 bases, with 10 bases between. Germline CDR1 GTSNPN, CDR2 SVGIG (reference sequence). The CDR3 has 13 amino acids. The variable domain in full, completed from reference TRBV30 and TRBJ2-5, reads SQTIHQWPATLVQPVGSPLSLECTVEGTSNPNLYWYRQAAGRGLQLLFYSVGIGQISSEVPQNLSASRPQDRQFILSSKKLLLSDSGFYLCAWRGPGQETQYFGPGTRLLVL.

CDR3 in DNA: TGTGCAAGTCGCCCCGCTATGGGGGGGGAAGACGCAACTAATGAAAAACTGTTTTTT. Its translation is CASRPAMGGEDATNEKLFF. The V and J genes are TRBV12-2 and TRBJ1-4. TRBV12-2 is recorded as a pseudogene. This CDR3 contains 19 residues.

The V and J genes are TRBV11-1 and TRBJ2-1; 11 bases match TRBD2. The CDR3 sequence is 15 residues long. Germline V gene data show CDR1 as SGHAT and CDR2 as FQDESV (reference sequence). V trimming: 3 bases; J trimming: 6 bases; junction bases outside the gene matches: 4. The CDR3 DNA is TGTGCCAGCAGCTTTGTAGCGGGGGGGGGCAATGAGCAGTTCTTC. This translates into CASSFVAGGGNEQFF. Complete variable domain (other parts from reference TRBV11-1 and TRBJ2-1): EAEVAQSPRYKITEKSQAVAFWCDPISGHATLYWYRQILGQGPELLVQFQDESVVDDSQLPKDRFSAERLKGVDSTLKIQPAELGDSAMYLCASSFVAGGGNEQFFGPGTRLTVL.

V is TRBV3-1 (or the pseudogene TRBV3-2) and J is TRBJ2-3; 13 nucleotides match TRBD2. The CDR3 sequence is 18 residues long. The germline gives CDR1 LGHDT, CDR2 YNNKEL (reference sequence). V lost 0 bases and J lost 6; bases outside the gene matches: 9. The CDR3, as DNA: TGTGCCAGCAGCCAAGATGCACTAGCGGGGGGGGTTGGGGATACGCAGTATTTT. This codes for CASSQDALAGGVGDTQYF.

The chain employs TRBV25-1 and TRBJ2-1, with no clear D. Germline V gives CDR1 MGHDK, CDR2 SYGVNS. Trimming shortened V by 3 bases and J by 7 bases, and 10 bases separated the two germline ends. The CDR3 has 13 amino acids. CDR3 sequence reads: CASSDRRINEQFF. Here the CDR3 DNA reads TGTGCCAGCAGTGATCGGCGGATAAATGAGCAGTTCTTC.

The chain uses TRBV5-1 and TRBJ1-2; D not resolved. This CDR3 is 14 amino acids long. Trimming pared 2 bases from V and 4 bases from J, leaving 12 bases between. Germline values: CDR1 SGHRS, CDR2 YFSETQ. The CDR3 DNA reads as TGCGCCAGCAGCTTACGGGGTGAGGCCTATGGCTACACCTTC. The encoded protein is CASSLRGEAYGYTF. The whole variable domain, remainder taken from reference TRBV5-1 and TRBJ1-2, is KAGVTQTPRYLIKTRGQQVTLSCSPISGHRSVSWYQQTPGQGLQFLFEYFSETQRNKGNFPGRFSGRQFSNSRSEMNVSTLELGDSALYLCASSLRGEAYGYTFGSGTRLTVV.

The chain couples TRBV7-3 to TRBJ2-3; 8 bases are a match to TRBD2. This CDR3 has 15 amino acids. The junction had 1 base not matched to a gene; V was cut back by 1 base and J by 1 base. CDR1 is SGHTA and CDR2 is FQGTGA in the germline V gene. DNA of the CDR3: TGTGCCAGCAGCTTAAGGCGGGGGGGCACAGATACGCAGTATTTT. The encoded protein is CASSLRRGGTDTQYF.

A remark on this clone: At the DNA level, this CDR3 is encoded by other sequences in the same sample as well. The rearrangement uses TRBV7-8 and TRBJ2-7; TRBD2 agrees at 11 bases. The J segment lost 0 bases and the V segment lost 5 bases, leaving 9 bases of the junction unmatched. The CDR3 contains 17 residues. Germline CDR1 is SGHVS and CDR2 is FQNEAQ. DNA for the CDR3: TGTGCCAGCAGCCATCTAGCGGGAGGCCGTAGCTCCTACGAGCAGTACTTC. Translation: CASSHLAGGRSSYEQYF.

The J gene is TRBJ2-7, the V gene TRBV5-1; the match to TRBD1 covers 8 bases. Germline CDR1 is SGHRS and CDR2 is YFSETQ. Losses at the gene ends were 4 bases for V and 3 bases for J; bases not matched to a gene: 3. The CDR3 runs to 13 residues. The CDR3 loop is CASSGQGYYEQYF. CDR3 sequence (DNA): TGCGCCAGCAGCGGACAGGGTTACTACGAGCAGTACTTC.

V gene TRBV4-2 combines with J gene TRBJ1-2; TRBD1 agrees at 7 bases. CDR1 LGHNA and CDR2 YNFKEQ come from the germline V gene. Trimming cost V 2 bases and J 2 bases; bases outside gene matches: 5. The CDR3 totals 15 residues. CDR3 DNA sequence: TGTGCCAGCAGCCAACCTGACAGGGTCAACTATGGCTACACCTTC. As protein: CASSQPDRVNYGYTF.

The rearrangement uses TRBV18 and TRBJ1-1; TRBD1 aligns across 7 bases. The junction had 9 bases not matched to a gene; V was cut back by 5 bases and J by 0 bases. Germline V gives CDR1 KGHSH, CDR2 LQKENI. The CDR3 spans 16 residues. CDR3 DNA: TGTGCCAGCTCAGAGGGGGCCGGGAGGGTGAACACTGAAGCTTTCTTT. Translated, it gives CASSEGAGRVNTEAFF.

The J gene is TRBJ1-2, the V gene TRBV14; 9 bases agree with TRBD1. The trim removed 5 bases at V and 5 bases at J, leaving 6 bases unmatched. Germline values: CDR1 SGHDN, CDR2 FVKESK. The CDR3 has 14 amino acids. In nucleotides, the CDR3 is TGTGCCAGCAGCTCCACAGGGGGCTGGTATGGCTACACCTTC. Its translation is CASSSTGGWYGYTF.

J is TRBJ2-2 and V is TRBV9; possible D gene TRBD1, 5 bases. The CDR3 runs 13 residues. Germline CDR1 and CDR2: SGDLS and YYNGEE. The ends were cut back, 5 bases at V and 4 bases at J, with 9 bases in the middle. CDR3 bases: TGTGCCAGCAGGGGGCGAGCCACCGGGGAGCTGTTTTTT. As protein: CASRGRATGELFF.

The chain couples TRBV18 to TRBJ2-7; D is ambiguous. The V gene's germline CDR1 is KGHSH and CDR2 LQKENI. The CDR3 has 12 residues. V dropped 4 bases and J dropped 5 bases, with 9 bases sitting between them. The CDR3, as DNA: TGTGCCAGCTCACGAGTGGTCCACGAGCAGTACTTC. Translating it yields CASSRVVHEQYF.

This chain connects TRBV5-1 to TRBJ1-3, with D unresolved. CDR1 and CDR2 (germline): SGHRS, YFSETQ. The germline V and J ends were trimmed by 4 bases and 0 bases, with 20 bases remaining between them. The CDR3 extends over 18 amino acids. CDR3: CASSPSLMAGFSGNTIYF. CDR3 nucleotides: TGCGCCAGCAGCCCGAGCTTGATGGCAGGCTTCTCTGGAAACACCATATATTTT.

The rearrangement uses TRBV9 and TRBJ2-1; D is possibly TRBD2 (8 bases). The CDR3 is 15 residues long. From germline, CDR1 is SGDLS and CDR2 YYNGEE. With 4 bases removed from V and 7 bases from J, the gap between germline ends came to 18 bases. As DNA, the CDR3 is TGTGCCAGCAGCCCAGGGGGACTAGTTTTTAATGAGCAGTTCTTC. Its translation: CASSPGGLVFNEQFF. Full variable domain (missing parts from reference TRBV9 and TRBJ2-1): DSGVTQTPKHLITATGQRVTLRCSPRSGDLSVYWYQQSLDQGLQFLIQYYNGEERAKGNILERFSAQQFPDLHSELNLSSLELGDSALYFCASSPGGLVFNEQFFGPGTRLTVL.

The chain combines TRBV2 with TRBJ2-3; 10 bases match TRBD1. This CDR3 is 16 amino acids long. The germline CDR1 and CDR2 sequences are SNHLY and FYNNEI. Unmatched junction bases numbered 3, after V lost 1 base and J lost 2 bases. In DNA, the CDR3 is TGTGCCAGCAGTGAAGTGGGGACAGGGGCCACAGATACGCAGTATTTT. This gives the protein CASSEVGTGATDTQYF.

The chain carries TRBV12-3 or TRBV12-4 and TRBJ1-2; TRBD1 is a possible D gene (5 bases). The CDR3 covers 13 residues. V lost 6 bases, J lost 8 bases, and 16 bases lay in between. The CDR3 region is CASSPRGIGGYTF. The CDR3 nucleotides are TGTGCCAGCAGCCCACGGGGGATCGGGGGCTACACCTTC.